What follows are 27 T cell receptor beta chains derived from one specimen sequenced in a study of post-analysis software for immune sequencing data. Tagging with unique molecular identifiers was a feature of the TCR beta cDNA libraries. Each CDR3 protein is one row after TCRdb ran MiXCR on the PCR reads. Of a few hundred thousand distinct CDR3 sequences in the sample, 30% to 45% are singletons; the top ten hold around 4.7%. General observations from the study: Five TRBV segments were significantly more frequent in patients than in controls. TRBV5-6, TRBV5-1 and TRBV20-1 were among these segments.

The antigens of these receptors remain unknown. What was sequenced was blood. The receptor source for this set is a girl under 18 with multiple sclerosis.

This clonotype showed up many times. Here the CDR3 reads CASSLTFSGANVLTF. As DNA, the CDR3 is TGTGCCAGCAGTTTAACCTTCTCTGGGGCCAACGTCCTGACTTTC. This chain joins TRBV28 and TRBJ2-6, with unresolved D. This CDR3 contains 15 residues. V gave up 2 bases and J gave up 0 bases, with 5 bases separating them. The germline gives CDR1 MDHEN, CDR2 SYDVKM.

This clonotype was found a few times. This chain joins TRBV5-6 and TRBJ2-7, with D unclear. Trimming took 0 bases from V and 6 from J, leaving 7 bases between them. The CDR3 contains 12 residues. CDR1 SGHDT and CDR2 YYEEEE come from the germline V gene. The CDR3 DNA reads as TGTGCCAGCAGCTTGGTTGGACCCGAGCAGTACTTC. It translates to CASSLVGPEQYF.

In this sample, this clonotype turned up a few times. The CDR3 DNA reads TGTGCCAGCAGCTTAGTTCACGGATACGAGCAGTACTTC. It encodes CASSLVHGYEQYF. The rearrangement uses TRBV7-2 and TRBJ2-7, with D hard to call. Germline CDR1 and CDR2: SGHTA and FQGNSA. This CDR3 region has 13 residues. The V end was cut by 1 base, the J end by 4 bases, with 8 bases between.

This chain uses TRBV20-1 with TRBJ2-5, with 8 bases that match TRBD2. Trimming took 5 bases from V and 2 from J; bases not matched to a gene: 13. The CDR3 has 16 residues. CDR1 and CDR2 (germline): DFQATT, SNEGSKA (reference sequence). The CDR3 nucleotides read TGCAGTGCTTGGAGCGGGGGTAGTTCGGAACAAGAGACCCAGTACTTC. Its protein product is CSAWSGGSSEQETQYF.

This clonotype was observed many times. The chain is built from TRBV3-1 and TRBJ2-1, with 10 nucleotides matching TRBD1. With V trimmed by 4 bases and J by 6 bases, 6 bases remained unmatched. From germline, CDR1 is LGHDT and CDR2 YNNKEL (reference sequence). This CDR3 spans 15 amino acids. The CDR3 region is CASSLPGTGVNEQFF. The CDR3 nucleotides read TGTGCCAGCAGCCTCCCCGGGACAGGGGTCAATGAGCAGTTCTTC.

This clonotype was detected ten times or more. The chain combines TRBV6-5 with TRBJ1-4, with D uncertain. From germline, CDR1 is MNHEY and CDR2 SVGAGI. Trimming shortened V by 0 bases and J by 7 bases, and 9 bases separated the two germline ends. This CDR3 is 14 amino acids long. The chain's CDR3 is CASSYSGRGEKLFF. The DNA for the CDR3 is TGTGCCAGCAGTTACTCCGGGCGAGGTGAAAAACTGTTTTTT.

V and J are TRBV7-2 and TRBJ1-5; TRBD1 might be the D (5 bases). Trimming removed 1 base at V and 6 bases at J, with 10 bases between. The CDR3 sequence is 14 residues long. Germline CDR1 and CDR2: SGHTA and FQGNSA. Here the CDR3 reads CASSLEPGGQPQHF. CDR3 nucleotide sequence: TGTGCCAGCAGCTTAGAGCCGGGGGGTCAGCCCCAGCATTTT.

With regard to this clonotype: This may be a read error: a much more frequent sequence differs by one nucleotide. This chain connects TRBV6-1 to TRBJ2-7, with 7 nucleotides matching TRBD2. The better agreement between TRBJ2-5 and the DNA end casts doubt on the J call. CDR1 is MNHNS and CDR2 is SASEGT in the germline V gene. CDR3 size: 16 residues. CDR3 region: CASSEGTGLIPETQYF. The CDR3 region has the DNA TGTGCCAGCAGTGAAGGGACGGGACTAATTCCCGAGACCCAGTACTTC.

This clonotype was detected a few times. V is TRBV28 and J is TRBJ1-1; 11 positions agree with TRBD1. The germline gives CDR1 MDHEN, CDR2 SYDVKM. This CDR3 spans 15 amino acids. Trimming at V came to 5 bases and at J to 1 base, leaving 3 bases not matched to a gene. The CDR3 protein is CASSRTGGWNTEAFF. The CDR3 coding sequence is TGTGCCAGCAGTCGGACAGGGGGCTGGAACACTGAAGCTTTCTTT.

The rearrangement joins TRBV5-1 to TRBJ1-1, with 7 bases lining up with TRBD1. The V segment lost 5 bases and the J segment 3 bases; nucleotides outside the gene matches: 7. This CDR3 is built from 14 residues. CDR1 is SGHRS and CDR2 is YFSETQ in the germline V gene. The CDR3 DNA is TGCGCCAGCAGTCGGGACAGCCGCTACACTGAAGCTTTCTTT. Protein sequence: CASSRDSRYTEAFF.

The rearrangement uses TRBV2 and TRBJ2-1, with 10 bases aligning to TRBD2. Germline V lookup: CDR1 SNHLY, CDR2 FYNNEI. The CDR3 consists of 19 residues. Losses at the gene ends were 6 bases for V and 0 bases for J; bases not matched to a gene: 14. CDR3 DNA sequence: TGTGCCAGCAGCTCCGTGGTAGCGGGGGGATCCTTCTCCTACAATGAGCAGTTCTTC. It specifies CASSSVVAGGSFSYNEQFF. The full variable domain, with the rest looked up from reference TRBV2 and TRBJ2-1, is EPEVTQTPSHQVTQMGQEVILRCVPISNHLYFYWYRQILGQKVEFLVSFYNNEISEKSEIFDDQFSVERPDGSNFTLKIRSTKLEDSAMYFCASSSVVAGGSFSYNEQFFGPGTRLTVL.

This clonotype was seen many times. This chain uses TRBV11-2 with TRBJ2-5; TRBD2 aligns across 9 bases. Germline CDR1 and CDR2: SGHAT and FQNNGV. V lost 1 base and J lost 0; bases outside the gene matches: 9. There are 18 residues in the CDR3. CDR3: CASSLVRPSGMYQETQYF. CDR3 nucleotides: TGTGCCAGCAGCTTAGTACGCCCTAGCGGGATGTACCAAGAGACCCAGTACTTC.

This clonotype was counted at least ten times. The chain carries TRBV20-1 and TRBJ2-7; D is unresolved. This CDR3 spans 12 amino acids. The V gene's germline CDR1 is DFQATT and CDR2 SNEGSKA (reference sequence). Trimming took off 0 bases at V and 2 bases at J, with 5 bases between the two ends. The CDR3 here is CSARDSPYEQYF. The CDR3 DNA reads TGCAGTGCTAGAGATAGTCCCTACGAGCAGTACTTC.

The chain combines TRBV12-3 or TRBV12-4 with TRBJ2-1; D perhaps matches TRBD1 (5 bases). This CDR3 is built from 13 residues. Trimming took 0 bases from V and 8 from J, leaving 8 bases between them. The CDR3 loop is CASSLAQGHEQFF. DNA of the CDR3: TGTGCCAGCAGTTTAGCCCAGGGTCATGAGCAGTTCTTC.

This clonotype has at least ten counts. This chain joins TRBV28 and TRBJ1-4; a possible D gene is TRBD1 (5 bases). There are 15 residues in the CDR3. Germline V gene sequence: CDR1 MDHEN, CDR2 SYDVKM. The V gene lost 6 bases and the J gene lost 1 base, with 12 bases spanning the gap. CDR3 nucleotides: TGTGCCAGCAGCCTCCCGAGGGGAACTAATGAAAAACTGTTTTTT. It translates to CASSLPRGTNEKLFF.

This clonotype was found a few times. This clone may be a read error of a much larger clone one base away. The V and J genes are TRBV5-6 and TRBJ2-3, with 7 bases aligning to TRBD2. Germline V gene data show CDR1 as SGHDT and CDR2 as YYEEEE. This CDR3 spans 15 amino acids. The CDR3, as DNA: TGTGCCAGCAGCTTGAGGCGGGAGAATTCAGATGCGCAGTATTTT. Translated, it gives CASSLRRENSDAQYF.

This clonotype showed up just a few times. The rearrangement links TRBV24-1 to TRBJ1-5, with TRBD1 matching over 9 bases. CDR1 is KGHDR and CDR2 is SFDVKD in the germline V gene. There are 14 residues in the CDR3. After removal of 9 bases from V and 3 bases from J, the junction contained 5 bases not matched to a gene. Here the CDR3 reads CATGGDRDNQPQHF. The CDR3 bases are TGTGCCACCGGGGGGGACAGGGACAATCAGCCCCAGCATTTT.

As concerns this clonotype: This may stem from a read error, because a much larger clone lies one nucleotide away. The gene calls are TRBV15 and TRBJ1-4, with no clear D. The length of the CDR3 is 16 residues. CDR1 LNHNV and CDR2 YYDKDF come from the germline V gene (reference sequence). The CDR3 spells CATSRAHPGSNEKRFF. In DNA, the CDR3 is TGTGCCACCAGCAGAGCTCACCCAGGCTCAAATGAAAAACGGTTTTTT.

This clonotype has more than one count but fewer than ten. Being one base from a much bigger clone, this may be a read error. This chain uses TRBV6-4 with TRBJ2-7; 13 bases line up with TRBD2. Germline V lookup: CDR1 MRHNA, CDR2 SNTAGT. The CDR3 sequence is 14 residues long. The V segment lost 2 bases and the J segment 5 bases; nucleotides outside the gene matches: 0. The CDR3 here is CASSDGLAGDEQYF. The CDR3 DNA reads TGTGCCAGCAGTGACGGACTAGCGGGAGACGAGCAGTACTTC.

This clonotype was observed at least ten times. The rearrangement uses TRBV3-1 and TRBJ1-5; D is undetermined. Germline lookup yields CDR1 LGHDT and CDR2 YNNKEL (reference sequence). With 1 base removed from V and 2 bases from J, the gap between germline ends came to 9 bases. The CDR3 has 15 residues. CDR3 in DNA: TGTGCCAGCAGCCAAGCTTCAGGACGCAATCAGCCCCAGCATTTT. This gives the protein CASSQASGRNQPQHF.

V gene TRBV5-1 combines with J gene TRBJ1-2, with D possibly matching TRBD1 (5 bases). The CDR3 has 15 amino acids. CDR1 and CDR2 (germline): SGHRS, YFSETQ. V lost 4 bases and J 2 bases, leaving 15 bases between the germline ends. CDR3 loop: CASSPDSRGNYGYTF. CDR3 coding DNA: TGCGCCAGCAGCCCCGACAGTCGCGGGAACTATGGCTACACCTTC.

This clonotype was observed at least ten times. The V and J genes are TRBV29-1 and TRBJ2-7; D not certain. CDR1 SQVTM and CDR2 ANQGSEA come from the germline V gene. The ends were cut back, 7 bases at V and 2 bases at J, with 18 bases in the middle. The CDR3 consists of 14 residues. Here the CDR3 DNA reads TGCAGCGCCGATTGGGGTACCGAAGCCTACGAGCAGTACTTC. It encodes CSADWGTEAYEQYF.

This clonotype was recorded at least ten times. The chain joins TRBV6-5 to TRBJ1-1; D gene unclear. The CDR3 loop spans 11 amino acids. V was trimmed by 8 bases and J by 7 bases, leaving 11 bases between them. Germline loops: CDR1 MNHEY, CDR2 SVGAGI. The CDR3 is CASHAGFEAFF. The CDR3 coding sequence is TGTGCCAGCCACGCGGGGTTTGAAGCTTTCTTT.

This rearrangement joins TRBV5-6 to TRBJ2-7; 8 nucleotides line up with TRBD2. The length of the CDR3 is 13 residues. The germline V gene has CDR1 SGHDT and CDR2 YYEEEE. V shed 5 bases and J 6 bases; nucleotides not matched to a gene: 7. CDR3 sequence reads: CASSNGLAREQYF. The CDR3 DNA reads TGTGCCAGCAGTAACGGACTAGCTCGCGAGCAGTACTTC.

This clonotype was found many times. This rearrangement joins TRBV3-1 to TRBJ1-1; D call uncertain. With 0 bases removed from V and 5 bases from J, the gap between germline ends came to 25 bases. Germline loops: CDR1 LGHDT, CDR2 YNNKEL (reference sequence). This CDR3 region has 19 residues. DNA for the CDR3: TGTGCCAGCAGCCAAGATACTGTCTTCTCAGAGGAGTGGGCTACTGAAGCTTTCTTT. Its translation: CASSQDTVFSEEWATEAFF.

This clonotype was observed a few times. This may stem from a read error, because a much larger clone lies one nucleotide away. The V and J genes are TRBV7-8 and TRBJ2-5; TRBD2 is a possible D gene (5 bases). V lost 4 bases and J lost 11, with 23 bases in between. The CDR3 loop spans 15 amino acids. Per the germline V gene, CDR1 is SGHVS and CDR2 is FQNEAQ. The CDR3 protein is CASSSGLKSLNEQYF. The CDR3 coding sequence is TGTGCCAGCAGCTCTGGACTGAAGAGCCTCAATGAGCAGTACTTC.

This clonotype showed up many times. The chain is built from TRBV6-6 and TRBJ2-7; 9 nucleotides align to TRBD1. The CDR3 covers 16 residues. Germline CDR1 reads MNHNY; CDR2 reads SVGAGI (reference sequence). The J segment lost 3 bases and the V segment lost 0 bases, leaving 6 bases of the junction unmatched. The CDR3 spells CASSYSRGTGHYEQYF. CDR3 nucleotide sequence: TGTGCCAGCAGTTACTCAAGAGGGACAGGGCACTACGAGCAGTACTTC.